These 10 T cell receptor beta chains share one sample of origin, sequenced in a study of regulatory T cells in long-lasting Graves disease. CDR3-region Arm-PCR and iRepertoire HTBI primers produced the TCR beta libraries. TCRdb re-called the multiplex PCR reads through MiXCR, storing one row per CDR3 protein. The sample has roughly 500,000 distinct CDR3 sequences, less than 15% seen once. Sample time point: newly diagnosed GD, antithyroid drugs for less than 3 months. PBMC-extracted RNA yielded the TCR library. This sample also belongs to another study, concerning T cells in Graves' hyperthyroidism and ophthalmopathy.

The sample here was peripheral blood mononuclear cells (PBMCs), taken at new diagnosis, from a patient treated with antithyroid drugs. These receptors were collected from a man aged 25-40 years with Graves disease.

The chain recombines TRBV9 with TRBJ2-1, with D perhaps given as TRBD1 or TRBD2 (6 bases each). Looked up from germline, CDR1 is SGDLS and CDR2 is YYNGEE. Trimming took 2 bases from V and 7 from J, leaving 16 bases between them. The CDR3 spans 15 residues. Here the CDR3 reads CASSVGGASANEQFF. The CDR3 region has the DNA TGTGCCAGCAGCGTCGGGGGCGCCTCGGCGAATGAGCAGTTCTTC.

This clonotype was picked up many times. One end of the junction does not line up with germline, which may come from a read error. The rearrangement uses TRBV5-1 and TRBJ2-5, with 11 bases aligning to TRBD1. From germline, CDR1 is SGHRS and CDR2 YFSETQ. This CDR3 spans 14 amino acids. The CDR3 protein is CASSFGTGGETQYF. The CDR3 bases are TGTGCCAGCAGCTTCGGGACAGGGGGAGAGACCCAGTACTTC. Variable domain in full (rest from reference TRBV5-1 and TRBJ2-5): KAGVTQTPRYLIKTRGQQVTLSCSPISGHRSVSWYQQTPGQGLQFLFEYFSETQRNKGNFPGRFSGRQFSNSRSEMNVSTLELGDSALYLCASSFGTGGETQYFGPGTRLLVL.

This clonotype was recorded at least ten times. The chain carries TRBV6-2 or TRBV6-3 and TRBJ2-7, with D tentatively TRBD2 (5 bases). In germline, CDR1 is MNHEY, CDR2 SVGEGT. The V end was cut by 5 bases, the J end by 2 bases, with 10 bases between. The CDR3 consists of 13 residues. For the CDR3, the DNA is TGTGCCAGCAGTAGCGGAGGACCCTACGAGCAGTACTTC. Translating it yields CASSSGGPYEQYF.

In its sample, this clonotype was seen many times. This chain uses TRBV24-1 with TRBJ1-5; TRBD1 agrees at 9 bases. The V gene end was trimmed by 4 bases and the J gene end by 5 bases; junction bases not matched to a gene: 2. From germline, CDR1 is KGHDR and CDR2 SFDVKD. The CDR3 is 14 amino acids. In nucleotides, the CDR3 is TGTGCCACCAGTGAGGGGACAGGGCATCAGCCCCAGCATTTT. Protein sequence: CATSEGTGHQPQHF.

This clonotype was found a few times. The gene calls are TRBV19 and TRBJ2-1; 10 nucleotides align to TRBD2. Germline-derived CDR1 and CDR2 are LNHDA and SQIVND (reference sequence). The CDR3 is 17 amino acids. Trimming removed 5 bases from V and 3 bases from J; junction bases left unmatched: 10. The CDR3 sequence: CASSFLGTSEFYNEQFF. The CDR3 DNA is TGTGCCAGTAGTTTTCTTGGGACTAGCGAGTTCTACAATGAGCAGTTCTTC. The variable domain in full, completed from reference TRBV19 and TRBJ2-1, reads DGGITQSPKYLFRKEGQNVTLSCEQNLNHDAMYWYRQDPGQGLRLIYYSQIVNDFQKGDIAEGYSVSREKKESFPLTVTSAQKNPTAFYLCASSFLGTSEFYNEQFFGPGTRLTVL.

Regarding this clonotype: A single base separates this from a much larger clone, so it may be a read error. V gene TRBV11-2 combines with J gene TRBJ2-7; no definite D call. Per the germline V gene, CDR1 is SGHAT and CDR2 is FQNNGV. This CDR3 is built from 13 residues. This CDR3 is CAGSPPLRGEQYF. CDR3 DNA sequence: TGTGCCGGCAGCCCCCCTCTGCGCGGCGAGCAGTACTTC.

This clonotype was seen many times. The genes are TRBV5-1 and TRBJ2-7, with 11 positions matching TRBD2. Trimming cost V 3 bases and J 0 bases; bases outside gene matches: 8. CDR3 length: 17 amino acids. Germline V gene data show CDR1 as SGHRS and CDR2 as YFSETQ. CDR3 sequence: CASSWGGLAANSYEQYF. CDR3 coding DNA: TGCGCCAGCAGCTGGGGGGGACTAGCGGCCAACTCCTACGAGCAGTACTTC.

This clonotype was recorded at least ten times. This chain joins TRBV10-2 and TRBJ1-1; D is uncertain. The CDR3 is 13 residues long. Between the trimmed V and J ends, which lost 7 bases and 3 bases, there was a span of 12 bases. Germline V gene data show CDR1 as WSHSY and CDR2 as SAAADI. The CDR3 DNA is TGCGCCAGCATCCCCGGGTTTGACACTGAAGCTTTCTTT. Its protein is CASIPGFDTEAFF.

The genes are TRBV19 and TRBJ2-2, with TRBD2 as a possible D gene (5 bases). This CDR3 has 18 amino acids. Trimming removed 2 bases from V and 4 bases from J, with 20 bases in between. Germline-derived CDR1 and CDR2 are LNHDA and SQIVND (reference sequence). The CDR3 DNA is TGTGCCAGTAGTATATACTTTTTCGGGGTAGTGTCCACCGGGGAGCTGTTTTTT. Encoded protein: CASSIYFFGVVSTGELFF.

This clonotype occurred many times. V is TRBV7-6 and J is TRBJ2-7, with 10 bases matching TRBD1. The CDR3 is 15 residues long. Germline CDR1 reads SGHVS; CDR2 reads FNYEAQ. J gave up 0 bases and V 5 bases, and 4 bases lay outside the gene matches. The CDR3 region has the DNA TGTGCCAGCAGCCTAGGACAGGGGGGCTCCTACGAGCAGTACTTC. Protein sequence: CASSLGQGGSYEQYF. The full variable domain, completed using reference TRBV7-6 and TRBJ2-7, is GAGVSQSPRYKVTKRGQDVALRCDPISGHVSLYWYRQALGQGPEFLTYFNYEAQQDKSGLPNDRFSAERPEGSISTLTIQRTEQRDSAMYRCASSLGQGGSYEQYFGPGTRLTVT.